Below are 14 T cell receptor beta chains sequenced from a single sample in a study of Ad26.COV2.S vaccination and SARS-CoV-2 variants. Profiling relied on immunoSEQ multiplex PCR, and the TCRdb table lists in-frame clones only, not all of them. The sample consists of hundreds of thousands of clones, 70% to 90% of them appearing once. Noted treatment: roughly 20 received Ad26.COV2.S at low or high dose, single or two shots; roughly five received placebo; per-sample allocation not given. Samples came from day 63 after the first vaccine or placebo injection. The input for sequencing was peripheral blood, taken in a trial of Ad26.COV2.S vaccine versus placebo. The receptors derive from a person aged 18-60 years who received the Ad26.COV2.S COVID-19 vaccine or a placebo.

The J gene is TRBJ1-4, the V gene TRBV30; tentatively, D is TRBD1 (6 bases). Between the trimmed V and J ends, which lost 4 bases and 10 bases, there was a span of 16 bases. The germline CDR1 and CDR2 sequences are GTSNPN and SVGIG (reference sequence). The CDR3 is 13 amino acids. The CDR3 DNA reads TGTGCCTGGAACCGGGACAAGGCGGCAAAACTGTTTTTT. Its translation is CAWNRDKAAKLFF.

This clone showed up just once. The chain has TRBV5-8 and TRBJ2-7; D may correspond to TRBD1 or TRBD2 (5 bases each). The V end lost 2 bases, the J end lost 6 bases, and 12 bases lay between the germline ends. Germline V CDR1 and CDR2: SGHTS, YDEGEE. The CDR3 is 13 residues long. As DNA, the CDR3 is TGTGCCAGCAGCTTCGGTGAGGGGATCGAGCAGTACTTC. Amino acid sequence: CASSFGEGIEQYF.

The table lists this clone with a few counts. The chain carries TRBV7-9 and TRBJ1-6; 9 bases map to TRBD1. The V gene end was trimmed by 3 bases and the J gene end by 8 bases; junction bases not matched to a gene: 8. Germline loops: CDR1 SEHNR, CDR2 FQNEAQ (reference sequence). CDR3 length: 16 amino acids. As DNA, the CDR3 is TGTGCCAGCAGCTTCTCTACAGGGGGCGAGGATTCACCCCTCCACTTT. Translation gives CASSFSTGGEDSPLHF. Full variable domain (rest looked up from reference TRBV7-9 and TRBJ1-6): DTGVSQNPRHKITKRGQNVTFRCDPISEHNRLYWYRQTLGQGPEFLTYFQNEAQLEKSRLLSDRFSAERPKGSFSTLEIQRTEQGDSAMYLCASSFSTGGEDSPLHFGNGTRLTVT.

This chain connects TRBV9 to TRBJ2-2; 11 bases are shared with TRBD1. Germline trimming cut 5 bases from V and 2 bases from J; bases unmatched to any gene: 2. Per the germline V gene, CDR1 is SGDLS and CDR2 is YYNGEE. The CDR3 spans 15 residues. The CDR3 DNA is TGTGCCAGCAGAGGGACAGGGGGAAACACCGGGGAGCTGTTTTTT. This sequence encodes CASRGTGGNTGELFF. Full variable domain (missing parts from reference TRBV9 and TRBJ2-2): DSGVTQTPKHLITATGQRVTLRCSPRSGDLSVYWYQQSLDQGLQFLIQYYNGEERAKGNILERFSAQQFPDLHSELNLSSLELGDSALYFCASRGTGGNTGELFFGEGSRLTVL.

The genes are TRBV10-3 and TRBJ1-1; D gene unclear. V was shortened by 7 bases and J by 7 bases, with 10 bases between the two germline ends. CDR1 is ENHRY and CDR2 is SYGVKD in the germline V gene. CDR3 length: 11 amino acids. The CDR3 here is CAIIPSIEAFF. The DNA of the CDR3 is TGTGCCATCATCCCCTCCATTGAAGCTTTCTTT.

The V and J genes are TRBV12-2 and TRBJ2-2. TRBV12-2 is assigned pseudogene status. The CDR3 is made up of 10 amino acids. The CDR3 region is CASRFGELFF. The CDR3 DNA is TGTGCAAGTCGCTTCGGGGAGCTGTTTTTT.

V usage is TRBV15 and J usage is TRBJ2-1; no reliable D call. The CDR3 sequence is 12 residues long. V lost 6 bases and J lost 6, with 9 bases in between. Germline-derived CDR1 and CDR2 are LNHNV and YYDKDF (reference sequence). CDR3 region: CATRGIGNEQFF. In DNA form, the CDR3 reads TGTGCCACCAGAGGGATAGGCAATGAGCAGTTCTTC.

The rearrangement joins TRBV5-4 to TRBJ2-5; 9 bases are a match to TRBD1. Germline V CDR1 and CDR2: SGHNT, YYREEE (reference sequence). The CDR3 spans 15 residues. After removal of 1 base from V and 5 bases from J, the junction contained 6 bases not matched to a gene. The CDR3 DNA follows: TGTGCCAGCAGCTTGCGGATCGGACAGGGGGAGACCCAGTACTTC. It is translated as CASSLRIGQGETQYF.

This CDR3 is CSVDNGGDTIYF. The CDR3 DNA is TGCAGCGTGGATAACGGGGGAGACACCATATATTTT. The V call is TRBV29-1, the J call TRBJ1-3, with D possibly TRBD1 on 5 matching bases. The V end lost 6 bases, the J end lost 8 bases, and 14 bases lay between the germline ends. CDR3 length: 12 amino acids. Germline V gene lookup returns CDR1 SQVTM and CDR2 ANQGSEA. Supplemented by reference TRBV29-1 and TRBJ1-3, the full variable domain reads SAVISQKPSRDICQRGTSLTIQCQVDSQVTMMFWYRQQPGQSLTLIATANQGSEATYESGFVIDKFPISRPNLTFSTLTVSNMSPEDSSIYLCSVDNGGDTIYFGEGSWLTVV.

This rearrangement joins TRBV5-6 to TRBJ2-1, with a tentative D call TRBD1 (6 bases). The germline V gene encodes CDR1 SGHDT and CDR2 YYEEEE. The V end was cut by 3 bases, the J end by 2 bases, with 15 bases between. The CDR3 spans 16 residues. DNA of the CDR3: TGTGCCAGCAGCTCATTGGGGGCGGGTCCCTACAATGAGCAGTTCTTC. Its protein product is CASSSLGAGPYNEQFF. Complete variable domain (other parts from reference TRBV5-6 and TRBJ2-1): DAGVTQSPTHLIKTRGQQVTLRCSPKSGHDTVSWYQQALGQGPQFIFQYYEEEERQRGNFPDRFSGHQFPNYSSELNVNALLLGDSALYLCASSSLGAGPYNEQFFGPGTRLTVL.

This rearrangement joins TRBV6-5 to TRBJ1-1; the match to TRBD1 covers 7 bases. The CDR3 is made up of 13 amino acids. Per the germline V gene, CDR1 is MNHEY and CDR2 is SVGAGI. V lost 6 bases, J lost 2 bases, and 3 bases stayed unmatched. CDR3 DNA sequence: TGTGCCAGCAGAACAGGGGCTAACACTGAAGCTTTCTTT. This gives the protein CASRTGANTEAFF.

This clone was seen just once. V is TRBV5-4 and J is TRBJ2-7, with 10 bases aligning to TRBD2. CDR1 and CDR2 from the germline V gene are SGHNT and YYREEE (reference sequence). This CDR3 has 15 residues. Germline trimming cut 1 base from V and 2 bases from J; bases unmatched to any gene: 3. In DNA form, the CDR3 reads TGTGCCAGCAGCTTGTCTAGCGGGAGAACCTACGAGCAGTACTTC. This translates into CASSLSSGRTYEQYF.

As DNA, the CDR3 is TGTGCCAGCTCACTGGTAGCGGGAGGAGTTAAAGATACGCAGTATTTT. Protein sequence: CASSLVAGGVKDTQYF. The rearrangement joins TRBV18 to TRBJ2-3; the match to TRBD2 covers 10 bases. Germline V CDR1 and CDR2: KGHSH, LQKENI. J was trimmed by 5 bases and V by 4 bases; bases with no gene match: 9. The CDR3 contains 16 residues.

The chain uses TRBV5-1 and TRBJ2-5, with 8 bases fitting TRBD2. Germline values: CDR1 SGHRS, CDR2 YFSETQ. This CDR3 is built from 16 residues. Trimming at V came to 1 base and at J to 5 bases, leaving 10 bases not matched to a gene. The CDR3 loop is CASSLSSAGEGETQYF. CDR3 nucleotides: TGCGCCAGCAGCTTGTCCTCAGCGGGGGAGGGGGAGACCCAGTACTTC.